This T cell receptor (beta chain) was sequenced during a study of cytotoxic CD8 clonotypes in ibrutinib-treated CLL. Study-wide findings and caveats: Clonality correlated strongly with circulating CD8+ T cells and exceeded age-matched healthy donors at baseline.

Produced via immunoSEQ multiplex PCR; TCRdb's table is partial and in-frame only. Of about 200,000 clones in the sample, around 72% were seen once. Germline CDR1 is SGHDN and CDR2 is FVKESK. CDR3 length equals 19 residues. Trimming removed 0 bases from V and 5 bases from J, with 23 bases in between. Of note for this clone: Its antigen is currently unknown.

The chain has TRBV14 and TRBJ2-1; the D gene is possibly TRBD1 (6 bases). The receptor's source is a human donor with chronic lymphocytic leukemia. Source: PBMCs, taken after 24 months of ibrutinib treatment. Written as DNA, the CDR3 is TGTGCCAGCAGCCAAGAAAGGGGGTTTGGGCTGAGGGCCAACAATGAGCAGTTCTTC. Translated: CASSQERGFGLRANNEQFF. The whole variable domain, filled in from reference TRBV14 and TRBJ2-1, reads EAGVTQFPSHSVIEKGQTVTLRCDPISGHDNLYWYRRVMGKEIKFLLHFVKESKQDESGMPNNRFLAERTGGTYSTLKVQPAELEDSGVYFCASSQERGFGLRANNEQFFGPGTRLTVL.